The TCR beta chain described here comes from a study of blood T cell repertoires in COVID-19. Generated by immunoSEQ multiplex PCR, the TCRdb table keeps only in-frame clones and is missing some. The sample contains roughly 250,000 clones, roughly 82% of which appear only once. Germline assignment: CDR1 MDHEN and CDR2 SYDVKM. The CDR3 is 14 residues long. V shed 4 bases and J shed 6 bases, with 13 bases lying between them. V gene TRBV28 combines with J gene TRBJ1-5; tentative D call: TRBD1 (6 bases). This TCR was recovered from a woman in her seventies with acute or convalescent COVID-19. The sequencing sample was made of peripheral blood. CDR3 coding DNA: TGTGCCAGCAGTTGGACAGCTCGAGGTCAGCCCCAGCATTTT. As protein: CASSWTARGQPQHF.